These T cell receptor beta chains were read from a single sample in a study of post-analysis software for immune sequencing data. Via MiXCR, TCRdb re-called the PCR reads, giving one row per CDR3 protein. Seen here are roughly 700,000 distinct CDR3 sequences, about 32% observed once, and the top ten hold more than 0.55%. Specimen: blood. These receptors were taken from a girl under 18 with multiple sclerosis. Each CDR3 is given with its conserved first and last residue. Each record gives: J gene, V gene, CDR3 protein.

TRBJ2-5	TRBV5-1	CASSLASSSGTQYF
TRBJ2-1	TRBV11-2	CASSFRLAKTYNEQFF
TRBJ2-7	TRBV5-6	CAGSLQGVLYEQYF
TRBJ1-1	TRBV5-1	CASSGRDPLGEAFF
TRBJ2-7	TRBV20-1	CSARAGGRPNEQYF
TRBJ1-1	TRBV9	CASSVAAGGGDTEAFF
TRBJ1-2	TRBV7-2	CASSLDRGDGYTF
TRBJ2-2	TRBV18	CASSPNRDTGELFF
TRBJ2-7	TRBV20-1	CSAPGRLLRGSNEQYF
TRBJ1-3	TRBV12-3/TRBV12-4	CASTLGGPSSGNTIYF
TRBJ2-1	TRBV5-1	CASTLGTGGYYEQFF
TRBJ2-4	TRBV24-1	CATSDPPVVPLLGKNIQYF
TRBJ2-7	TRBV5-1	CASSALAGGQSYEQYF
TRBJ2-5	TRBV29-1	CVETRDGETQYF
-	TRBV18	CASSPPTSGRLETQYF
TRBJ2-3	TRBV6-5	CASSYRGEFTDTQYF
TRBJ2-3	TRBV20-1	CSARGLAADTQYF
TRBJ2-1	TRBV20-1	CSARSQTGSSYNEQFF
TRBJ2-7	TRBV29-1	CSVDRGPYEQYF
TRBJ2-5	TRBV20-1	CSCRDRGPGEQYF
TRBJ2-7	TRBV29-1	CSVFGERTSYEQYF
TRBJ1-2	TRBV20-1	CSARDDRGALYGYTF
TRBJ2-5	TRBV4-3	CASSQDFGIQAKETQYF
TRBJ1-2	TRBV7-9	CASSLASGNGYTF
TRBJ2-5	TRBV5-1	CASSFSDVAETQYF
TRBJ2-1	TRBV27	CASSRLTSGGANEFF
TRBJ2-3	TRBV7-2	CASRPVPVLDTQYF
TRBJ2-6	TRBV6-5	CASTGWGSGANVLTF
TRBJ2-6	TRBV4-3	CASSQTLAGANVLTF
-	TRBV7-9	CASSLGGRATYEQYF
TRBJ2-5	TRBV28	CASSFRGLGQYF
-	TRBV28	CASSAPGIHEQYF
TRBJ2-4	TRBV12-3/TRBV12-4	CASSLDRGRPKNIQYF
TRBJ1-2	TRBV7-2	CASSLRGAEDGYTF
TRBJ2-2	TRBV7-2	CASILTGGANTGELFF
TRBJ2-1	TRBV18	CASSPQGGNEQFF
TRBJ2-3	TRBV5-1	CASSLPGGGSTDTQYF
TRBJ2-1	TRBV18	CASSPRDASGWFF
TRBJ2-7	TRBV20-1	CSAGRNGNEQYF
TRBJ2-1	TRBV7-2	CASSPTPPIHEQFF
TRBJ1-6	TRBV4-1	CASSPYDKSSSYNSPLHF
TRBJ2-6	TRBV20-1	CSASTVRQFSSGGNVLTF
TRBJ2-1	TRBV6-1	CASRRDSSSYNEQFF
-	TRBV7-2	CASSFASGAGYEQYF
TRBJ2-3	TRBV9	CASSARFRSTDTQYF
TRBJ2-2	TRBV9	CASSVGGPGELFF
TRBJ2-7	TRBV9	CASTSTGSSYEQYF
TRBJ2-1	TRBV7-2	CASSLFGTSGSGNEQFF
TRBJ1-1	TRBV2	CASSERSMNTEAFF
-	TRBV5-6	CASSPMGQPYEQYF
TRBJ1-1	TRBV29-1	CSAVPMNTEAFF
TRBJ1-2	TRBV7-9	CASSPSGGRANYGYTF
TRBJ2-7	TRBV29-1	CSVAALGAYEQYF
TRBJ1-1	TRBV7-9	CASSLVGENTEAFF
TRBJ2-1	TRBV6-5	CASTVLGVASYNEQFF
TRBJ2-2	TRBV29-1	CSVRGQGRTGELFF
TRBJ1-1	TRBV5-1	CASSYTGGDTEAFF
TRBJ2-4	TRBV7-2	CASSSLRLAGVVKNIQYF
TRBJ2-5	TRBV20-1	CSARALAGGPGETQYF
TRBJ2-7	TRBV11-2	CASSWSGRSYEQYF